This TCR beta chain derives from a study of blood T cell repertoires in COVID-19. Whole-study context: Samples representing acute and convalescent COVID-19 were sourced from the United States, Italy and Spain. Sources were T cells, B-cell-depleted T cells, or PBMCs; the material itself was cDNA or gDNA.

Methods used by the authors: How many nucleated cells were present was estimated from reference gene primer amplification. Sequenced by immunoSEQ multiplex PCR; TCRdb stores in-frame clones only, minus some. For V, J and clone size, that table is used; D and trimming come from the DNA. The sample includes a few hundred thousand clones, more than 90% of them seen just once. Trimming shortened V by 6 bases and J by 5 bases, and 16 bases separated the two germline ends. Germline CDR1 is SEHNR and CDR2 is FQNEAQ (reference sequence). This CDR3 contains 14 residues. Sequenced input: peripheral blood. This chain links TRBV7-9 with TRBJ1-2; no firm D call. This TCR came from a person aged 18 to 29 with COVID-19, enrolled during active disease. CDR3 nucleotides: TGTGCCAGCAGACCCGACGCGGAGGCGTATGGCTACACCTTC. It encodes CASRPDAEAYGYTF.